A selection of T cell receptor beta chains follows, all from one sample in a study of radiotherapy plus CTLA-4 blockade in lung cancer. The repertoire was sequenced with immunoSEQ multiplex PCR; TCRdb's copy has only in-frame clones and lacks some. Among around 37,000 clones listed, around 70% were seen once. The source material was peripheral blood, sampled from a patient treated with radiotherapy plus ipilimumab. Receptors were obtained from a human donor with non-small cell lung cancer who had stable disease on radiotherapy plus ipilimumab. Each CDR3 is given with its conserved first and last residue. D genes are given only for firm matches. Only some rows state a clone size, as once, few, many or a class for expanded clones.

J gene | D gene | V gene | clone size | CDR3 protein | CDR3 DNA
TRBJ2-7 | TRBD2 | TRBV27 | few | CASSSRGGPDEQYF | TGTGCCAGCAGTAGTCGGGGGGGGCCTGACGAGCAGTACTTC
TRBJ1-2 | - | TRBV6-6 | once | CASSYLGSGGYGYTF | TGTGCCAGCAGTTACTTGGGGAGCGGGGGATATGGCTACACCTTC
TRBJ1-1 | TRBD1 | TRBV28 | - | CASSVRQGRAEAFF | TGTGCCAGCAGTGTTAGACAGGGGCGGGCTGAAGCTTTCTTT
TRBJ2-2 | TRBD1 | TRBV27 | - | CASSSKLTGPGELFF | TGTGCCAGCAGTTCGAAACTGACAGGGCCCGGGGAGCTGTTTTTT
TRBJ2-7 | TRBD1 | TRBV10-3 | many | CAISEHTGDEQYF | TGTGCCATCAGTGAACATACAGGGGACGAGCAGTACTTC
TRBJ1-2 | - | TRBV6-5 | - | CASSFNWAYGYTF | TGTGCCAGCAGTTTTAATTGGGCCTATGGCTACACCTTC
TRBJ2-7 | - | TRBV6-6 | - | CASRADSPTYEQYF | TGTGCCAGCAGGGCGGACAGTCCAACCTACGAGCAGTACTTC
TRBJ2-3 | TRBD2 | TRBV4-1 | - | CASSQDRWASGGFTDTQYF | TGCGCCAGCAGCCAAGATCGATGGGCTAGCGGGGGGTTCACAGATACGCAGTATTTT
TRBJ2-5 | - | TRBV2 | - | CASSRGNQETQYF | TGTGCCAGCAGTCGAGGGAACCAAGAGACCCAGTACTTC
TRBJ2-5 | - | TRBV4-1 | - | CASSQAGRGKQETQYF | TGCGCCAGCAGCCAAGCCGGCAGAGGCAAACAAGAGACCCAGTACTTC
TRBJ2-7 | TRBD2 | TRBV29-1 | few | CSVEEGKRKGSGSGIYEQYF | TGCAGCGTTGAAGAGGGCAAAAGGAAGGGTAGCGGGAGTGGAATCTACGAGCAGTACTTC
TRBJ2-7 | - | TRBV11-2 | - | CASSPQGLEQYF | TGTGCCAGCAGCCCCCAGGGTTTGGAGCAGTACTTC
TRBJ1-1 | TRBD1 | TRBV29-1 | - | CSVHGQGVTEAFF | TGCAGCGTCCACGGACAGGGGGTGACGGAGGCTTTCTTT
TRBJ2-5 | - | TRBV4-1 | - | CASSQGTGYQETQYF | TGCGCCAGCAGCCAAGGTACAGGGTACCAAGAGACCCAGTACTTC
TRBJ1-3 | TRBD1 | TRBV7-9 | - | CASSLGTGSRNTIYF | TGTGCCAGCAGCTTAGGGACAGGGTCTCGAAACACCATATATTTT
TRBJ2-3 | - | TRBV7-8 | - | CASIRRGGAGDTQYF | TGTGCCAGCATCCGACGTGGGGGCGCGGGAGATACGCAGTATTTT
TRBJ2-7 | - | TRBV2 | - | CASSERGFEQYF | TGTGCCAGCAGTGAAAGGGGTTTCGAGCAGTACTTC
TRBJ2-6 | - | TRBV7-9 | - | CASSLVGQKRSGANVLTF | TGTGCCAGCAGCTTAGTTGGACAAAAACGCTCTGGGGCCAACGTCCTGACTTTC
TRBJ1-1 | TRBD1 | TRBV7-2 | - | CASSLADLRGSYTEAFF | TGTGCCAGCAGCTTAGCGGATCTCAGGGGGTCGTACACTGAAGCTTTCTTT
TRBJ1-1 | - | TRBV30 | - | CAWSLGIVNTEAFF | TGTGCCTGGAGTTTGGGCATAGTGAACACTGAAGCTTTCTTT
TRBJ1-2 | TRBD1 | TRBV5-6 | - | CASSFRQGSLSLGYTF | TGTGCCAGCAGCTTTAGACAGGGTAGTTTATCATTGGGATACACCTTC
TRBJ2-7 | TRBD1 | TRBV30 | few | CAWRRTDRERGQYF | TGTGCCTGGAGAAGAACCGACAGGGAAAGGGGGCAGTACTTC
TRBJ1-1 | TRBD1 | TRBV2 | - | CASSGQGMNTEAFF | TGTGCCAGCAGTGGACAGGGGATGAACACTGAAGCTTTCTTT
TRBJ2-5 | - | TRBV5-1 | - | CASSVGRGSQETQYF | TGCGCCAGCAGCGTCGGCAGGGGCTCCCAAGAGACCCAGTACTTC
TRBJ1-1 | - | TRBV29-1 | few | CSVGGQGPRDTEAFF | TGCAGCGTTGGGGGGCAGGGCCCTCGGGACACTGAAGCTTTCTTT
TRBJ1-4 | - | TRBV5-6 | - | CASSLVGGRTGEKLFF | TGTGCCAGCAGCCTTGTGGGAGGAAGAACGGGCGAAAAACTGTTTTTT
TRBJ1-3 | TRBD1 | TRBV6-6 | medium-sized | CASGQAGNTIYF | TGTGCCAGCGGACAGGCGGGAAACACCATATATTTT
TRBJ2-2 | - | TRBV21-1 | few | CASSKIEPRTGDTPNTGELFF | TGTGCCAGCAGCAAAATAGAGCCCAGGACAGGGGACACCCCGAACACCGGGGAGCTGTTTTTT
TRBJ2-5 | TRBD1 | TRBV6-5 | - | CASRGTGGRKTQYF | TGTGCCAGCAGGGGGACAGGGGGCAGAAAGACCCAGTACTTC
TRBJ1-2 | TRBD1 | TRBV7-9 | - | CASSLVTGQGSGYTF | TGTGCCAGCAGCTTAGTGACCGGACAGGGCTCTGGCTACACCTTC
TRBJ2-3 | TRBD1 | TRBV10-1 | - | CASSDYRGKDTQYF | TGCGCCAGCAGTGATTACAGGGGTAAAGATACGCAGTATTTT
TRBJ2-5 | - | TRBV6-5 | - | CASSHRVQETQYF | TGTGCCAGCAGCCACAGGGTTCAAGAGACCCAGTACTTC
TRBJ1-6 | TRBD1 | TRBV2 | - | CASMRDRFGSPLHF | TGTGCCAGCATGAGGGACAGGTTTGGTTCACCCCTCCACTTT
TRBJ1-1 | - | TRBV5-1 | few | CASSFGVSNEAFF | TGCGCCAGCAGCTTCGGGGTCTCTAACGAAGCTTTCTTT
TRBJ2-1 | - | TRBV18 | - | CASSPFVDEQFF | TGTGCCAGCTCACCATTCGTAGATGAGCAGTTCTTC
TRBJ1-3 | TRBD1 | TRBV18 | - | CASSPGQGNGNTIYF | TGTGCCAGCTCCCCCGGACAGGGAAATGGAAACACCATATATTTT
TRBJ1-3 | - | TRBV9 | - | CASSPTFSGNTIYF | TGTGCCAGCAGCCCCACATTCTCTGGAAACACCATATATTTT
TRBJ1-1 | TRBD1 | TRBV9 | - | CASNPGDREARGAFF | TGTGCCAGCAATCCCGGGGACAGGGAAGCCCGAGGAGCTTTCTTT
TRBJ2-2 | TRBD1 | TRBV19 | - | CASRPQGGGGELFF | TGTGCCAGTAGACCACAGGGGGGCGGCGGGGAGCTGTTTTTT
TRBJ2-5 | - | TRBV5-4 | - | CASSYTYQETQYF | TGTGCCAGCAGCTATACTTACCAAGAGACCCAGTACTTC
TRBJ2-5 | - | TRBV7-8 | - | CASSPYIETQYF | TGTGCCAGCAGCCCCTATATCGAGACCCAGTACTTC
TRBJ1-5 | TRBD1 | TRBV18 | - | CASSPQGAGNQPQHF | TGTGCCAGCTCACCACAGGGGGCAGGCAATCAGCCCCAGCATTTT
TRBJ1-2 | TRBD1 | TRBV6-1 | once | CASSESWQGVSGYTF | TGTGCCAGCAGTGAGTCTTGGCAGGGGGTTAGTGGCTACACCTTC
TRBJ2-3 | TRBD2 | TRBV4-1 | - | CASSRIAGGRVTDTQYF | TGCGCCAGCAGCCGGATAGCGGGGGGGCGTGTCACAGATACGCAGTATTTT
TRBJ2-2 | - | TRBV6-1 | - | CASWGQTGELFF | TGTGCCAGCTGGGGCCAGACCGGGGAGCTGTTTTTT